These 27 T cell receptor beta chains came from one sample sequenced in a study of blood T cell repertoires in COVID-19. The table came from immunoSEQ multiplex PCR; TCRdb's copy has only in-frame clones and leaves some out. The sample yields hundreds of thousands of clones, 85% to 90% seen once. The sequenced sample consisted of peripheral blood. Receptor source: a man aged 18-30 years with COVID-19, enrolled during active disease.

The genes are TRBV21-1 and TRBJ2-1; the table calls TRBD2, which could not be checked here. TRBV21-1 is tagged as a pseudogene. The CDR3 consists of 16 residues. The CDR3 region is CASTQSGESSYNEQFF. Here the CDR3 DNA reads TGTGCCAGCACCCAAAGTGGGGAGAGCTCCTACAATGAGCAGTTCTTC.

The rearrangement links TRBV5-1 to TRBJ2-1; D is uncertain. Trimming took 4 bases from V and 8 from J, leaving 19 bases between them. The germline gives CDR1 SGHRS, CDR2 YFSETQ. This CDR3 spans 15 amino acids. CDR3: CASSLTLWATDEQFF. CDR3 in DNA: TGCGCCAGCAGCCTGACACTCTGGGCTACAGATGAGCAGTTCTTC.

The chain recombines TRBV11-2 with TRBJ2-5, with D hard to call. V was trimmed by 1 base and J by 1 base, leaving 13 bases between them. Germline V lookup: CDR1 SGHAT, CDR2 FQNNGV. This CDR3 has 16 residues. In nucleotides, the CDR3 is TGTGCCAGCAGCTTAGTTTTGGGCAGATTCCAAGAGACCCAGTACTTC. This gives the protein CASSLVLGRFQETQYF.

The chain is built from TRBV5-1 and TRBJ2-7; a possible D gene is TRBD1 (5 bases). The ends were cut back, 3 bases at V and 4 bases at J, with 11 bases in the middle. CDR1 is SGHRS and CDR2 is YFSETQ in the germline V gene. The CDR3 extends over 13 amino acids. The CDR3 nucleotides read TGCGCCAGCAGCTATGGACACCAATACGAGCAGTACTTC. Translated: CASSYGHQYEQYF.

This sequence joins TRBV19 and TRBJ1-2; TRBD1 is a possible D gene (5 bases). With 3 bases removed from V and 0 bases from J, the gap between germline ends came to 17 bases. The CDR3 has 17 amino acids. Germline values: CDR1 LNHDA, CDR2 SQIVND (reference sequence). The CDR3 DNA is TGTGCCAGTAGTATGCCGAGCGGGACCGACGCTAACTATGGCTACACCTTC. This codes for CASSMPSGTDANYGYTF.

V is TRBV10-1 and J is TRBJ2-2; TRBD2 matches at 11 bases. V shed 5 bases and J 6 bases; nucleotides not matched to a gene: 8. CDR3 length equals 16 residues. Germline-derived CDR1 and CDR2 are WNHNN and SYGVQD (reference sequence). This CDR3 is CASSHTSGSAAGELFF. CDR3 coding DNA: TGCGCCAGCAGTCATACTAGCGGGAGTGCGGCCGGGGAGCTGTTTTTT.

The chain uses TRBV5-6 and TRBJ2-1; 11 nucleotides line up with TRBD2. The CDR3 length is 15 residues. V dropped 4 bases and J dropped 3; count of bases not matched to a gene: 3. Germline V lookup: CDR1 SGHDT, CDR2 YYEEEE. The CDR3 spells CASSRGTSGYNEQFF. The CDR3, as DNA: TGTGCCAGCAGCCGTGGGACTAGCGGCTACAATGAGCAGTTCTTC.

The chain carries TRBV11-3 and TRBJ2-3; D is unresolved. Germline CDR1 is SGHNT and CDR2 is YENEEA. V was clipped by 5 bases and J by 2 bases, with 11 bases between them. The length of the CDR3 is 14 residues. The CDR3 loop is CASSLNFDTDTQYF. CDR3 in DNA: TGTGCCAGCAGCCTCAACTTCGACACAGATACGCAGTATTTT. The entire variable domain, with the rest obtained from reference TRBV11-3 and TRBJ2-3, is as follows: EAGVVQSPRYKIIEKKQPVAFWCNPISGHNTLYWYLQNLGQGPELLIRYENEEAVDDSQLPKDRFSAERLKGVDSTLKIQPAELGDSAVYLCASSLNFDTDTQYFGPGTRLTVL.

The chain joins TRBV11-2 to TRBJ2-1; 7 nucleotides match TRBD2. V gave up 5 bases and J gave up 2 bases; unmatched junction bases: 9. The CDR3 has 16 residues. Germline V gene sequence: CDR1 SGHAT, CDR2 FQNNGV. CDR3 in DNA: TGTGCCAGCAGCCGCCTCGGGACTACGCCCTACAATGAGCAGTTCTTC. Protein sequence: CASSRLGTTPYNEQFF.

This chain's CDR3 is CASSLSPSGSRHEQFF. For the CDR3, the DNA is TGTGCCAGCAGTTTATCCCCTAGCGGGAGTCGCCATGAGCAGTTCTTC. The V call is TRBV27, the J call TRBJ2-1; the match to TRBD2 covers 10 bases. The CDR3 runs to 16 residues. Germline CDR1 reads MNHEY; CDR2 reads SMNVEV (reference sequence). The ends lost 0 bases at V and 8 bases at J; junction bases unmatched: 7.

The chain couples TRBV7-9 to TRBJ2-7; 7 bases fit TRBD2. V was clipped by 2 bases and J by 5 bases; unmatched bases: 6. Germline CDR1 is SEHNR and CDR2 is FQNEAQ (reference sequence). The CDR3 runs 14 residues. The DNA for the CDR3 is TGTGCCAGCAGCTTACTTGGGGAGGGCGACGAGCAGTACTTC. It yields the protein CASSLLGEGDEQYF.

CDR3 nucleotide sequence: TGTGCCAGCAGCTTTGATGCTACAGTGACCCGCTACGAGCAGTACTTC. Its translation is CASSFDATVTRYEQYF. The chain links TRBV7-2 to TRBJ2-7, with no clear D. Germline V lookup: CDR1 SGHTA, CDR2 FQGNSA. The V and J ends lost 3 bases and 3 bases respectively, with 18 bases between them. The CDR3 extends over 16 amino acids.

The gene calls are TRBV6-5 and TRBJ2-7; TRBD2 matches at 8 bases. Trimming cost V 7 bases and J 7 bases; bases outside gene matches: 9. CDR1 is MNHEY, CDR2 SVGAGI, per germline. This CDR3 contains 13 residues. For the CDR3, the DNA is TGTGCCAGCATCTACTTCGGGGGGGTTGAGCAGTACTTC. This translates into CASIYFGGVEQYF.

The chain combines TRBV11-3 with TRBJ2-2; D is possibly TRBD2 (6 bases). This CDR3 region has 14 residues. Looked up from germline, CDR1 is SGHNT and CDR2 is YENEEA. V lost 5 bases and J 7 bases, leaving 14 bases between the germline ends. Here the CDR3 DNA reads TGTGCCAGCAGCCCTAGACTAGGTGACGGGGAGCTGTTTTTT. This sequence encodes CASSPRLGDGELFF.

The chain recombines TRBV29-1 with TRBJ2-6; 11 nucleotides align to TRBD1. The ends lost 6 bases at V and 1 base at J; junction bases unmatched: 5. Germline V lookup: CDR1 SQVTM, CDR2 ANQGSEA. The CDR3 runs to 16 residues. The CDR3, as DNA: TGCAGCGTCCCCGGGACAGGGGGTTCTGGGGCCAACGTCCTGACTTTC. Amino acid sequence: CSVPGTGGSGANVLTF.

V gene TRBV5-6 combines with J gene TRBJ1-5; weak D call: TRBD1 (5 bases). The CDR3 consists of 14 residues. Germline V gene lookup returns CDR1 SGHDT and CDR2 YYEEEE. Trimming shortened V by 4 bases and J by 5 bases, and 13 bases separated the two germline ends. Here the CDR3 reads CASSRSRQYQPQHF. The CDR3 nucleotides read TGTGCCAGCAGCCGATCCAGACAGTATCAGCCCCAGCATTTT.

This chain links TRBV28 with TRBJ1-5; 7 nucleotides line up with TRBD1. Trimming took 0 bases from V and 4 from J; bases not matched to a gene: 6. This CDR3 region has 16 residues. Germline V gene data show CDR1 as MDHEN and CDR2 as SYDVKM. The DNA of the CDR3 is TGTGCCAGCAGTTTATGGGGTAGGGGGCGGAATCAGCCCCAGCATTTT. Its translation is CASSLWGRGRNQPQHF.

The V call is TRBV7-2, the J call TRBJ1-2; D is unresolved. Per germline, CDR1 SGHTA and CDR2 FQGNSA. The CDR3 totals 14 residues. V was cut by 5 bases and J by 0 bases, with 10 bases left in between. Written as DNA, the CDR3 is TGTGCCAGCAGCGCAGGCCATACTAACTATGGCTACACCTTC. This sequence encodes CASSAGHTNYGYTF.

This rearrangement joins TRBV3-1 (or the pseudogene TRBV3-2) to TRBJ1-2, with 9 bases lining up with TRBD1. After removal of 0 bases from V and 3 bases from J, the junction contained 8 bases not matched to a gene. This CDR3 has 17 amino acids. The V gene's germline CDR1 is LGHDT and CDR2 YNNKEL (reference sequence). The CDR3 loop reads CASSQDVGTGSDYGYTF. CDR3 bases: TGTGCCAGCAGCCAAGATGTCGGGACAGGGTCAGACTATGGCTACACCTTC.

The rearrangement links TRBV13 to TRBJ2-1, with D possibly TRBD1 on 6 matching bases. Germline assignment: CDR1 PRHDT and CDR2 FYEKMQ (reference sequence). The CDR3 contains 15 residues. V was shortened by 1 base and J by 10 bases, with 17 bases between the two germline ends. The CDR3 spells CASSLDERTAHEQFF. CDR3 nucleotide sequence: TGTGCCAGCAGCTTAGATGAGCGGACAGCCCACGAGCAGTTCTTC. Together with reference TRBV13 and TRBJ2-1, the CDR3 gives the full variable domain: AAGVIQSPRHLIKEKRETATLKCYPIPRHDTVYWYQQGPGQDPQFLISFYEKMQSDKGSIPDRFSAQQFSDYHSELNMSSLELGDSALYFCASSLDERTAHEQFFGPGTRLTVL.

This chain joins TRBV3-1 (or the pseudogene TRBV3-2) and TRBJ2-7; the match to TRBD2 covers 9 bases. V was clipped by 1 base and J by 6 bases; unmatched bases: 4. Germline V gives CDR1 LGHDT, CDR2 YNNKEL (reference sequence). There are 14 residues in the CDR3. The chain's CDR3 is CASSQGRGGLEQYF. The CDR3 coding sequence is TGTGCCAGCAGCCAAGGGCGGGGGGGGCTCGAGCAGTACTTC.

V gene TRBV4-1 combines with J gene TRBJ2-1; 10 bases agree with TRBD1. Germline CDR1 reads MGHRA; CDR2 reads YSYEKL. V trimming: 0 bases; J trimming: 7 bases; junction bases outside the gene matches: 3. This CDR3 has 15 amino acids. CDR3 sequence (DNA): TGCGCCAGCAGCCAAGAGGGGACAGGGGCAAATGAGCAGTTCTTC. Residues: CASSQEGTGANEQFF.

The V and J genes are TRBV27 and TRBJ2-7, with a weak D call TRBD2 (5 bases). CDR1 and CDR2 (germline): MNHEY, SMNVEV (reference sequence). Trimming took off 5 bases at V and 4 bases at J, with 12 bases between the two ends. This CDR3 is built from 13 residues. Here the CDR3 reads CASSLTTRYEQYF. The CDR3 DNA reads TGTGCCAGCAGTCTGACTACCAGATACGAGCAGTACTTC.

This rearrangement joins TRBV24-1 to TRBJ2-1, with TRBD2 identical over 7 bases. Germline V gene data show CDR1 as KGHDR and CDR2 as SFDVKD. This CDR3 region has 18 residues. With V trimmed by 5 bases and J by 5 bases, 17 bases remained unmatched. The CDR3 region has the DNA TGTGCCACCAGTGCCCGGAGTGGGACTACCGGTATCCACAATGAGCAGTTCTTC. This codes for CATSARSGTTGIHNEQFF.

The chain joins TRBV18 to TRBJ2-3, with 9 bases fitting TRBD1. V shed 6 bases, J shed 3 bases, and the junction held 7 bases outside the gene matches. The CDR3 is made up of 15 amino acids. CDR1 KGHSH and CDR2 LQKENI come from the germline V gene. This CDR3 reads CASSLRDRETDTQYF. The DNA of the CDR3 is TGTGCCAGCTCCCTCCGGGACAGGGAGACAGATACGCAGTATTTT.

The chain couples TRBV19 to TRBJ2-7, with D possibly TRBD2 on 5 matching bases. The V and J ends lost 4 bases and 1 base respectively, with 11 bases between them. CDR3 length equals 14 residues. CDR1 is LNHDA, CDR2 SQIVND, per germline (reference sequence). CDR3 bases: TGTGCCAGTAGTAACGGACTGAAATCCTACGAGCAGTACTTC. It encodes CASSNGLKSYEQYF.

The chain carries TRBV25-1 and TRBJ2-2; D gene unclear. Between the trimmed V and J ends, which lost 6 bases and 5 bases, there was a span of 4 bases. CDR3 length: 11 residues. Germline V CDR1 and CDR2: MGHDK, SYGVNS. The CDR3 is CASSRTGELFF. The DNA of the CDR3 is TGTGCCAGCAGCAGGACCGGGGAGCTGTTTTTT.